Described below is a single T cell receptor beta chain sequence and its context. Its matching antigen is unknown. Germline values: CDR1 SEHNR, CDR2 FQNEAQ (reference sequence). J was trimmed by 7 bases and V by 5 bases; bases with no gene match: 1. The CDR3 consists of 11 residues. This sample was taken from a study of shared clonotypes between healthy human individuals. Findings and caveats of the study: Deeper or shallower sequencing was expected to change how clonotypes are shared among donors.

Adults of Caucasian background living in Nashville, Tennessee made up all donors. Once extracted for a subset, genomic DNA was divided evenly among several immunoSEQ plates. Sequencing used immunoSEQ multiplex PCR; TCRdb keeps in-frame clones, though not all of them. Here the sample spans 2,100,000 or so clones, approximately 94% being singletons. The V gene is TRBV7-9, the J gene TRBJ1-1, with 7 nucleotides matching TRBD1. The receptor was isolated from a man aged 18 to 30 in good health. Source material: naive CD4+ T cells sorted from blood. Regarding subset: CD45RA+ positively selected. The CDR3 protein is CASSRDSEAFF. CDR3 coding DNA: TGTGCCAGCAGCCGGGACAGTGAAGCTTTCTTT.